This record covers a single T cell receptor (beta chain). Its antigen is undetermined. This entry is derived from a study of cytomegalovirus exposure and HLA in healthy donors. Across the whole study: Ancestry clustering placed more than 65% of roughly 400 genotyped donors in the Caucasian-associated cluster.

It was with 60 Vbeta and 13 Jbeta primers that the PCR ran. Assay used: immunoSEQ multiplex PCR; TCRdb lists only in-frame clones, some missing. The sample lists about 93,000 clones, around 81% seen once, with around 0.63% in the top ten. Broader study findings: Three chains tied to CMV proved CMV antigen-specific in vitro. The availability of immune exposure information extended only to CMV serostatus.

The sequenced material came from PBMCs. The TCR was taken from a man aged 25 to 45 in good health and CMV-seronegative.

CDR3 protein: CASSFGLAGAYEQYV. The CDR3 DNA follows: TGTGCCAGCAGCTTCGGACTAGCGGGGGCCTACGAGCAGTACGTC. The chain recombines TRBV13 with TRBJ2-7; 13 nucleotides match TRBD2. CDR1 is PRHDT and CDR2 is FYEKMQ in the germline V gene (reference sequence). This CDR3 is built from 15 residues. V shed 3 bases and J 2 bases; nucleotides not matched to a gene: 1.